This TCR beta chain was captured in a study of vaccination effects on CD4 cells after COVID-19. Profiled with immunoSEQ multiplex PCR; TCRdb holds only in-frame clones, not every one. The sample has 30,000 or so clones, 65% seen once. V was clipped by 0 bases and J by 2 bases, with 11 bases between them. Germline-derived CDR1 and CDR2 are MNHEY and SVGAGI. The CDR3 consists of 16 residues. On this clone: Its antigen is still unknown.

Following culture for approximately 11 days, CD4+ T cells were isolated. None of the vaccinated had previously contracted SARS-CoV-2, and their nucleocapsid antibodies tested negative. The rearrangement uses TRBV6-5 and TRBJ1-3; D perhaps matches TRBD1 (6 bases). The material sequenced was CD4+ T cells from PBMCs cultured without peptide, taken before COVID-19 vaccination. This sequence originates from a human donor who received a COVID-19 vaccine. The CDR3 region is CASSYSQGFTGNTIYF. The CDR3 DNA sequence: TGTGCCAGCAGTTACTCGCAGGGGTTCACTGGAAACACCATATATTTT.